Each of the 10 T cell receptor beta chains below was sequenced from the same sample in a study of cytotoxic CD8 clonotypes in ibrutinib-treated CLL. Sequencing was performed with immunoSEQ multiplex PCR; in TCRdb, only in-frame clones are kept and a portion is missing. There are approximately 24,000 clones in the sample; nearly 70% occur only once, and roughly 47% lies in the top ten. Sequences were derived from PBMCs, sampled at disease progression, from a patient treated with ibrutinib. The receptor set was obtained from a human donor with chronic lymphocytic leukemia.

The gene calls are TRBV6-5 and TRBJ2-5, with D perhaps given as TRBD1 or TRBD2 (5 bases each). The CDR3 is made up of 16 amino acids. V lost 2 bases and J lost 2, with 15 bases in between. Germline lookup yields CDR1 MNHEY and CDR2 SVGAGI. The CDR3 bases are TGTGCCAGCAGTTACAGCTGGGGGATGGGGCAAGAGACCCAGTACTTC. Amino acids: CASSYSWGMGQETQYF.

This clone was observed a single time. The chain links TRBV5-4 to TRBJ2-3; TRBD2 agrees at 9 bases. CDR3 length: 15 amino acids. Germline V gene lookup returns CDR1 SGHNT and CDR2 YYREEE (reference sequence). The trim removed 0 bases at V and 5 bases at J, leaving 4 bases unmatched. The DNA for the CDR3 is TGTGCCAGCAGCTTGGCTAGCGGGATGGGAGATACGCAGTATTTT. Translated: CASSLASGMGDTQYF.

The rearrangement links TRBV7-6 to TRBJ2-2; D unclear. V shed 5 bases and J shed 3 bases, with 10 bases lying between them. The CDR3 contains 14 residues. Germline V lookup: CDR1 SGHVS, CDR2 FNYEAQ. CDR3 sequence: CASSPPGHTGELFF. CDR3 DNA: TGTGCCAGCAGCCCGCCCGGACACACCGGGGAGCTGTTTTTT.

The chain couples TRBV5-5 to TRBJ1-6, with D hard to call. V was cut by 3 bases and J by 8 bases, with 12 bases left in between. The CDR3 has 14 amino acids. CDR1 and CDR2 (germline): SGHKS, YYEKEE (reference sequence). CDR3 bases: TGTGCCAGCAGCTCGGACGGTTCCTATTCACCCCTCCACTTT. This encodes CASSSDGSYSPLHF.

This clone was seen a few times. The chain has TRBV4-1 and TRBJ1-4, with 7 bases that match TRBD1. The CDR3 loop spans 17 amino acids. The trim removed 1 base at V and 2 bases at J, leaving 7 bases unmatched. The germline V gene has CDR1 MGHRA and CDR2 YSYEKL. The CDR3 bases are TGCGCCAGCAGCCAAGGCGTAACAGGGGTGACTAATGAAAAACTGTTTTTT. As protein: CASSQGVTGVTNEKLFF.

This chain connects TRBV9 to TRBJ2-7; D gene uncertain. V gave up 3 bases and J gave up 0 bases, with 10 bases separating them. The germline V gene has CDR1 SGDLS and CDR2 YYNGEE. The CDR3 runs 14 residues. CDR3 DNA sequence: TGTGCCAGCAGCGCCGTCCCGGTCTCCTACGAGCAGTACTTC. The encoded protein is CASSAVPVSYEQYF. Looking up the rest from reference TRBV9 and TRBJ2-7 gives the full variable domain: DSGVTQTPKHLITATGQRVTLRCSPRSGDLSVYWYQQSLDQGLQFLIQYYNGEERAKGNILERFSAQQFPDLHSELNLSSLELGDSALYFCASSAVPVSYEQYFGPGTRLTVT.

The chain couples TRBV27 to TRBJ1-1; D possibly corresponds to TRBD1 (5 bases). CDR3 size: 12 residues. Germline V lookup: CDR1 MNHEY, CDR2 SMNVEV (reference sequence). Trimming took 4 bases from V and 6 from J, leaving 9 bases between them. The CDR3 DNA reads TGTGCCAGCAGTTCCTGGGGGGCTGAAGCTTTCTTT. Its protein is CASSSWGAEAFF.

V is TRBV18 and J is TRBJ1-5; no clear D gene. The CDR3 covers 13 residues. Between the trimmed V and J ends, which lost 4 bases and 7 bases, there was a span of 11 bases. Germline V CDR1 and CDR2: KGHSH, LQKENI. CDR3 bases: TGTGCCAGCTCACGGGTAGCGGACCAGCCCCAGCATTTT. Its protein is CASSRVADQPQHF.

The V gene is TRBV5-4, the J gene TRBJ1-1; 7 nucleotides agree with TRBD1. CDR3 length equals 14 residues. Germline V gives CDR1 SGHNT, CDR2 YYREEE (reference sequence). J lost 0 bases, V lost 3 bases, and 2 bases had no gene match. The CDR3 loop reads CASSSGQLNTEAFF. The CDR3 DNA follows: TGTGCCAGCAGCTCGGGACAGTTGAACACTGAAGCTTTCTTT.

The chain uses TRBV6-6 and TRBJ2-7; 10 positions agree with TRBD1. The CDR3 has 15 residues. CDR1 is MNHNY and CDR2 is SVGAGI in the germline V gene (reference sequence). Trimming took 0 bases from V and 5 from J; bases not matched to a gene: 4. DNA for the CDR3: TGTGCCAGCAGTTACTCGGAGGACAGGGGGGACGAGCAGTACTTC. It specifies CASSYSEDRGDEQYF.